This TCR beta chain was documented in a study of blood T cell repertoires in COVID-19 (dated by TCRdb to 2018 to 2021). Regarding the research as a whole: Samples covering the acute and convalescent phases of COVID-19 were provided by collaborators in the United States, Italy and Spain. A de-identified subject ID, COVID-19 status, age in years and sex were almost always included in the sample metadata. Where available, HLA class I and class II types were taken from metadata supplied by the sample provider and were not determined by assay-based typing. The dataset comprised deeply sampled blood TCRbeta repertoires from subjects exposed to, actively infected with, or recovered from COVID-19. A freely available public database, intended as a resource for researchers studying the immune response to SARS-CoV-2, is where the repertoires were released. The prospective study material was composed of cDNA or gDNA derived from T cells, B-cell-depleted T cells, or PBMCs. Samples were obtained from the ongoing ImmuneRACE study (first 160 participants) and from about 1,300 subjects provided by 6 global collaborators. Broad study findings and their caveats: The quantity of clinical and demographic metadata differed by source and by participant and was supplied without curation.

Trimming takes 4 bases from V and 0 bases from J, and the germline ends sit 10 bases apart. Sequences SQVTM (CDR1) and ANQGSEA (CDR2) are obtained from the germline V gene. Inclusive of the bounding cysteine and phenylalanine, the CDR3 is 13 residues long. The retained sequence is limited to the CDR3, 39 bases, with the frame set at the first base. TCRbeta CDR3 regions were amplified from genomic DNA using the immunoSEQ Assay, a bias-controlled multiplex PCR. The paper's processing steps were these. Within the assay, amplification of reference gene primers was used to estimate how many nucleated cells each sample contained. To quantify the absolute abundance of each unique TCRbeta CDR3 rearrangement, sequence reads were collapsed and filtered. For each sample, productive Simpson clonality was calculated as the square root of Simpson's diversity index over productive rearrangements. This is the immuneACCESS table as TCRdb keeps it, with only in-frame sequences that have V and J called. A part of the clones is gone; compared with another copy, unresolved V genes explain less than half, and the rest is unexplained. That table gives V, J and clone size, and the DNA gave D and trimming. Within this sample are approximately 290,000 clones, with 70% to 90% of them counted one time only. Together, the top ten hold approximately 4% of the sample.

In the case of this clone: The antigen this receptor binds is unknown. The record has no base qualities; no much larger clone is one base away.

Enrolling through a virtual design, the prospective study's participants ranged in age from about 18 to 89 years and lived across 24 United States geographic areas. In the prospective study, cohorts were assigned on the basis of participant-reported clinical history obtained from a screening survey and a study questionnaire. Recovered participants in ImmuneRACE Cohort 3 were defined as having two consecutive negative NP/OP PCR tests, clearance from a healthcare professional, or resolution of symptoms. Each participant in the prospective study had whole blood, serum and a nasopharyngeal or oropharyngeal swab collected by mobile phlebotomists. Participants in the prospective study had the option to provide additional blood draws and questionnaires over a roughly 2-month period. Prospective study blood samples were shipped either frozen or at room temperature before DNA extraction.

The TCR originated in a woman aged 30 to 39 who had recovered from COVID-19. Recombination connected TRBV29-1 to TRBJ2-7, with no confident D gene call. The sequenced sample consisted of PBMCs or T cells enriched from blood (not recorded which). The DNA reads as follows: TGCAGCGTTGGTTTAATGAGCTCCTACGAGCAGTACTTC. Translated, it reads CSVGLMSSYEQYF.